This T cell receptor beta chain was retrieved from a study of T cell responses to AZD1222 COVID-19 vaccine. V dropped 1 base and J dropped 4; count of bases not matched to a gene: 4. Germline values: CDR1 SGHTA, CDR2 FQGNSA. This CDR3 has 15 amino acids. Profiled with immunoSEQ multiplex PCR; TCRdb holds only in-frame clones, not every one. Of about 81,000 clones listed, roughly 88% were seen once; the top ten hold around 3.5%. The rearrangement uses TRBV7-2 and TRBJ1-5; 7 bases are shared with TRBD1. The TCR comes from an adult who received the AZD1222 COVID-19 vaccine. Source: peripheral blood, taken 28 days after the second AZD1222 dose. CDR3 amino acids: CASSLETGDNQPQHF. The CDR3 region has the DNA TGTGCCAGCAGCTTAGAAACAGGGGATAATCAGCCCCAGCATTTT. Full variable domain (outside the CDR3, taken from reference TRBV7-2 and TRBJ1-5): GAGVSQSPSNKVTEKGKDVELRCDPISGHTALYWYRQSLGQGLEFLIYFQGNSAPDKSGLPSDRFSAERTGGSVSTLTIQRTQQEDSAVYLCASSLETGDNQPQHFGDGTRLSIL.